The 19 T cell receptor beta chains below were found in one sample sequenced in a study of blood T cell repertoires in COVID-19. Clones were sequenced by immunoSEQ multiplex PCR, and TCRdb holds only the in-frame ones, with some missing. The sample has roughly 80,000 clones, around 80% seen once; the top ten hold approximately 12%. The sample was peripheral blood. Every receptor here comes from an elderly man with acute or convalescent COVID-19.

The rearrangement joins TRBV4-1 to TRBJ1-1; D gene ambiguous. The V end was cut by 1 base, the J end by 0 bases, with 6 bases between. This CDR3 comprises 14 residues. The germline CDR1 and CDR2 sequences are MGHRA and YSYEKL. The CDR3 region is CASSQVRLNTEAFF. In DNA form, the CDR3 reads TGCGCCAGCAGCCAAGTCAGGCTGAACACTGAAGCTTTCTTT.

The chain has TRBV18 and TRBJ2-1; D is perhaps TRBD2 (6 bases). With 0 bases removed from V and 8 bases from J, the gap between germline ends came to 11 bases. The CDR3 contains 14 residues. CDR1 and CDR2 (germline): KGHSH, LQKENI. The CDR3 region has the DNA TGTGCCAGCTCACCACCGTGGGGGGTGGATGAGCAGTTCTTC. Its protein product is CASSPPWGVDEQFF. The variable domain in full, completed from reference TRBV18 and TRBJ2-1, reads NAGVMQNPRHLVRRRGQEARLRCSPMKGHSHVYWYRQLPEEGLKFMVYLQKENIIDESGMPKERFSAEFPKEGPSILRIQQVVRGDSAAYFCASSPPWGVDEQFFGPGTRLTVL.

The chain is built from TRBV9 and TRBJ2-2; tentative D call: TRBD1 (6 bases). V shed 6 bases and J shed 2 bases, with 11 bases lying between them. The CDR3 is 14 amino acids. Germline V gives CDR1 SGDLS, CDR2 YYNGEE. The CDR3 here is CASTQGSNTGELFF. The CDR3 DNA is TGTGCCAGCACACAGGGAAGCAACACCGGGGAGCTGTTTTTT.

This clone was seen only once. The J gene is TRBJ1-1, the V gene TRBV12-3 or TRBV12-4; unclear D gene. Trimming cost V 6 bases and J 1 base, with 9 bases left between them. The CDR3 has 13 amino acids. CDR3: CASSILENTEAFF. The CDR3, as DNA: TGTGCCAGCAGCATTCTAGAGAACACTGAAGCTTTCTTT.

The chain couples TRBV5-1 to TRBJ2-3; possibly TRBD1 for D (5 bases). The CDR3 spans 15 residues. Looked up from germline, CDR1 is SGHRS and CDR2 is YFSETQ. V shed 2 bases and J shed 2 bases, with 12 bases lying between them. The CDR3 protein is CASSFLGRDTDTQYF. The CDR3 nucleotides read TGCGCCAGCAGCTTCTTGGGCAGGGACACAGATACGCAGTATTTT. Using reference TRBV5-1 and TRBJ2-3 for the parts outside the CDR3, the full variable domain is KAGVTQTPRYLIKTRGQQVTLSCSPISGHRSVSWYQQTPGQGLQFLFEYFSETQRNKGNFPGRFSGRQFSNSRSEMNVSTLELGDSALYLCASSFLGRDTDTQYFGPGTRLTVL.

The chain employs TRBV5-4 and TRBJ2-6; no clear D gene. Germline CDR1 SGHNT, CDR2 YYREEE (reference sequence). The V gene lost 4 bases and the J gene lost 1 base, with 9 bases spanning the gap. The CDR3 is 15 amino acids. The CDR3 region is CASSPTESGANVLTF. The CDR3 DNA reads as TGTGCCAGCAGCCCAACGGAGTCTGGGGCCAACGTCCTGACTTTC. Complete variable domain (other parts from reference TRBV5-4 and TRBJ2-6): ETGVTQSPTHLIKTRGQQVTLRCSSQSGHNTVSWYQQALGQGPQFIFQYYREEENGRGNFPPRFSGLQFPNYSSELNVNALELDDSALYLCASSPTESGANVLTFGAGSRLTVL.

The chain links TRBV6-1 to TRBJ1-6; tentative D call: TRBD1 (6 bases). The V end lost 3 bases, the J end lost 8 bases, and 14 bases lay between the germline ends. The CDR3 runs to 15 residues. Germline lookup yields CDR1 MNHNS and CDR2 SASEGT. CDR3 bases: TGTGCCAGCAGTGATCCCGGGACATTCTATTCACCCCTCCACTTT. It translates to CASSDPGTFYSPLHF.

This clone was counted a single time. V gene TRBV6-6 combines with J gene TRBJ2-7, with D perhaps matching TRBD2 (7 bases). Trimming stripped 7 bases from V and 6 bases from J, with 19 bases between. Germline V lookup: CDR1 MNHNY, CDR2 SVGAGI (reference sequence). The CDR3 extends over 14 amino acids. The CDR3 sequence is CASTGGLGTSEQYF. The CDR3 bases are TGTGCCAGCACGGGGGGCTTGGGGACGTCCGAGCAGTACTTC.

V gene TRBV19 combines with J gene TRBJ2-2; tentative D call: TRBD2 (6 bases). The length of the CDR3 is 16 residues. The ends were cut back, 0 bases at V and 1 base at J, with 9 bases in the middle. In germline, CDR1 is LNHDA, CDR2 SQIVND (reference sequence). The CDR3 sequence: CASSIDGGGNTGELFF. The DNA of the CDR3 is TGTGCCAGTAGTATAGATGGGGGAGGGAACACCGGGGAGCTGTTTTTT.

This rearrangement joins TRBV2 to TRBJ1-2; tentative D call: TRBD1 (5 bases). V shed 3 bases and J shed 6 bases, with 8 bases lying between them. The CDR3 is 12 amino acids. Germline CDR1 and CDR2: SNHLY and FYNNEI. The DNA for the CDR3 is TGTGCCAGCAGTGACCAGGGTAATGGCTACACCTTC. Protein: CASSDQGNGYTF. The full variable domain, rest sourced from reference TRBV2 and TRBJ1-2, is EPEVTQTPSHQVTQMGQEVILRCVPISNHLYFYWYRQILGQKVEFLVSFYNNEISEKSEIFDDQFSVERPDGSNFTLKIRSTKLEDSAMYFCASSDQGNGYTFGSGTRLTVV.

In this sample, this clone turned up once. The rearrangement uses TRBV7-2 and TRBJ2-3; TRBD2 matches at 7 bases. The CDR3 runs to 16 residues. Germline V gene lookup returns CDR1 SGHTA and CDR2 FQGNSA. J was trimmed by 4 bases and V by 5 bases; bases with no gene match: 12. The CDR3 protein is CASSPGSKRGPDTQYF. In DNA form, the CDR3 reads TGTGCCAGCAGCCCTGGCAGTAAGCGGGGTCCAGATACGCAGTATTTT.

This chain uses TRBV5-1 with TRBJ2-3, with 12 bases identical to TRBD2. After removal of 4 bases from V and 6 bases from J, the junction contained 3 bases not matched to a gene. From germline, CDR1 is SGHRS and CDR2 YFSETQ. This CDR3 contains 14 residues. CDR3 nucleotides: TGCGCCAGCAGCCCCGGACTAGCGGGGGATACGCAGTATTTT. This codes for CASSPGLAGDTQYF.

The rearrangement links TRBV3-1 (or the pseudogene TRBV3-2) to TRBJ1-6; perhaps TRBD1 as D (5 bases). There are 14 residues in the CDR3. CDR1 is LGHDT and CDR2 is YNNKEL in the germline V gene (reference sequence). V was shortened by 5 bases and J by 10 bases, with 15 bases between the two germline ends. The CDR3 nucleotides are TGTGCCAGCAGCACAGGCCGGGTTGGATCACCCCTCCACTTT. This translates into CASSTGRVGSPLHF.

The chain is built from TRBV6-5 and TRBJ1-5, with D unresolved. The V gene's germline CDR1 is MNHEY and CDR2 SVGAGI. The V end was cut by 4 bases, the J end by 3 bases, with 10 bases between. The CDR3 contains 14 residues. The CDR3 DNA follows: TGTGCCAGCAGTTTTAGCCGCTTCAATCAGCCCCAGCATTTT. Its protein is CASSFSRFNQPQHF.

J is TRBJ1-1 and V is TRBV5-4, with D perhaps TRBD1 (6 bases). V gave up 1 base and J gave up 3 bases, with 13 bases separating them. Germline V lookup: CDR1 SGHNT, CDR2 YYREEE (reference sequence). The CDR3 is 15 amino acids. CDR3 nucleotides: TGTGCCAGCAGCTTGTTGGGGAACAGGGACACTGAAGCTTTCTTT. This sequence encodes CASSLLGNRDTEAFF.

V usage is TRBV19 and J usage is TRBJ1-5; no clear D. The length of the CDR3 is 14 residues. Between the trimmed V and J ends, which lost 0 bases and 3 bases, there was a span of 6 bases. Germline V lookup: CDR1 LNHDA, CDR2 SQIVND (reference sequence). This CDR3 reads CASSIDRSNQPQHF. CDR3 nucleotide sequence: TGTGCCAGTAGTATAGATCGTTCCAATCAGCCCCAGCATTTT.

J is TRBJ2-3 and V is TRBV7-9; unclear D gene. The germline V gene has CDR1 SEHNR and CDR2 FQNEAQ (reference sequence). V lost 7 bases, J lost 1 base, and 9 bases lay in between. This CDR3 has 13 amino acids. The CDR3 region is CASTGGGTDTQYF. In DNA, the CDR3 is TGTGCCAGCACAGGCGGAGGCACAGATACGCAGTATTTT.

Worth noting for this clone: The sample carries other DNA sequences with the same CDR3. The chain combines TRBV6-5 with TRBJ1-2, with D possibly TRBD1 on 5 matching bases. This CDR3 has 12 amino acids. Germline CDR1 MNHEY, CDR2 SVGAGI. V gave up 4 bases and J gave up 4 bases, with 7 bases separating them. The CDR3 sequence is CASSSDSYGYTF. The CDR3 DNA follows: TGTGCCAGCAGTTCAGACAGCTATGGCTACACCTTC.

V and J are TRBV6-6 and TRBJ1-1; TRBD1 agrees at 7 bases. Germline CDR1 and CDR2: MNHNY and SVGAGI (reference sequence). The trim removed 5 bases at V and 7 bases at J, leaving 10 bases unmatched. The CDR3 covers 14 residues. The CDR3 loop is CASSRGQAVREAFF. CDR3 DNA: TGTGCCAGCAGTAGAGGACAGGCGGTTCGTGAAGCTTTCTTT.